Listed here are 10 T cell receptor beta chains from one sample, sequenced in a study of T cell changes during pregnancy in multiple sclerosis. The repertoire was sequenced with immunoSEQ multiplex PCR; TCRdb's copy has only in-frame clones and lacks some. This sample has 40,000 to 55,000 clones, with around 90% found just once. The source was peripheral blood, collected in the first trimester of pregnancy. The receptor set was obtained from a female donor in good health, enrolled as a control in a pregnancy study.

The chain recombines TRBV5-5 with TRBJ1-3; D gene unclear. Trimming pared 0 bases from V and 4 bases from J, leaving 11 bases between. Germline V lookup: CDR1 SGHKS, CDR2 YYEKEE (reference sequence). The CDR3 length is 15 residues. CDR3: CASSLGVANGNTIYF. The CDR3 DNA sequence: TGTGCCAGCAGCTTGGGAGTTGCTAACGGAAACACCATATATTTT.

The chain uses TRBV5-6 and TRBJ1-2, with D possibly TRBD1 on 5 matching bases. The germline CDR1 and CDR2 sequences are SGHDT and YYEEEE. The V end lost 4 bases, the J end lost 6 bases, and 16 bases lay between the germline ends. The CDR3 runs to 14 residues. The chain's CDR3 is CASSVRGVVDGYTF. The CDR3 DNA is TGTGCCAGCAGCGTACGGGGGGTAGTGGATGGCTACACCTTC. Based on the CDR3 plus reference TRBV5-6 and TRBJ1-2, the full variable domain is DAGVTQSPTHLIKTRGQQVTLRCSPKSGHDTVSWYQQALGQGPQFIFQYYEEEERQRGNFPDRFSGHQFPNYSSELNVNALLLGDSALYLCASSVRGVVDGYTFGSGTRLTVV.

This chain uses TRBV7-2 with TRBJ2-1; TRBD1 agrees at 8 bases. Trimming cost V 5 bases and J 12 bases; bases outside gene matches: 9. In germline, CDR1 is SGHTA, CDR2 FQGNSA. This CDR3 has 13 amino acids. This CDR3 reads CASSPDDRGGQFF. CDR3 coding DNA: TGTGCCAGCAGCCCCGACGACAGGGGTGGGCAGTTCTTC.

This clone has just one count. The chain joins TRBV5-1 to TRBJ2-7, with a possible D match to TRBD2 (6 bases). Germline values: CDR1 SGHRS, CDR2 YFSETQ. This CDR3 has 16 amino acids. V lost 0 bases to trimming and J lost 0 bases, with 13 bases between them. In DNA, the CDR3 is TGCGCCAGCAGCTTGGGAGCGGGCCCAAGCTCCTACGAGCAGTACTTC. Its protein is CASSLGAGPSSYEQYF.

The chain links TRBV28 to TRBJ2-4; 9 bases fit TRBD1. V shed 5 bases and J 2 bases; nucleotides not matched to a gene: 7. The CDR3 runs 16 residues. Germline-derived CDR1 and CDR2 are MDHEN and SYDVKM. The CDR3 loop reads CASSPPGQGTKNIQYF. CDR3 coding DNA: TGTGCCAGCAGTCCTCCGGGACAGGGCACCAAAAACATTCAGTACTTC.

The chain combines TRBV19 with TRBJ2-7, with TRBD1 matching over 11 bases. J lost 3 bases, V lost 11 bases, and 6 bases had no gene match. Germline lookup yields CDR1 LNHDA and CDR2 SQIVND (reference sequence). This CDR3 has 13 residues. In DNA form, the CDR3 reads TGTGCCGTCGGGGGGACAGGGGGCTACGAGCAGTACTTC. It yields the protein CAVGGTGGYEQYF.

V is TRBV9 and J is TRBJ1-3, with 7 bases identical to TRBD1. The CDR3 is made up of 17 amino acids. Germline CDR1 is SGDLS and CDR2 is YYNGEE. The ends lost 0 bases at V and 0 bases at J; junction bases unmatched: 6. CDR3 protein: CASSVVDRAASGNTIYF. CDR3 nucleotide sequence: TGTGCCAGCAGCGTAGTAGACAGGGCTGCCTCTGGAAACACCATATATTTT.

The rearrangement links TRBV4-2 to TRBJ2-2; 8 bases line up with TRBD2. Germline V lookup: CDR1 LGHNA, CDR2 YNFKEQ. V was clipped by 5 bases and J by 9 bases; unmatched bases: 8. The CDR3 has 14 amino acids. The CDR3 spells CASSAGLASRELFF. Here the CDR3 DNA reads TGTGCCAGCAGCGCAGGACTAGCCTCCAGGGAGCTGTTTTTT.

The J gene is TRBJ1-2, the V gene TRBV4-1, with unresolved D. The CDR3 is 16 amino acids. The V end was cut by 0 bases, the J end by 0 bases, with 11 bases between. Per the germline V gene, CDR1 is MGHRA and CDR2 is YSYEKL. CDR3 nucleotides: TGCGCCAGCAGCCAAGATGAGGCCCTTTCTAACTATGGCTACACCTTC. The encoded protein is CASSQDEALSNYGYTF.

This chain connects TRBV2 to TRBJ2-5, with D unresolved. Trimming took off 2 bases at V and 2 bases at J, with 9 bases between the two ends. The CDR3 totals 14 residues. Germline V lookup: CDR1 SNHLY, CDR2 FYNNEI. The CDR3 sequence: CASSELVYQETQYF. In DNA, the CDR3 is TGTGCCAGCAGTGAACTCGTATATCAAGAGACCCAGTACTTC.